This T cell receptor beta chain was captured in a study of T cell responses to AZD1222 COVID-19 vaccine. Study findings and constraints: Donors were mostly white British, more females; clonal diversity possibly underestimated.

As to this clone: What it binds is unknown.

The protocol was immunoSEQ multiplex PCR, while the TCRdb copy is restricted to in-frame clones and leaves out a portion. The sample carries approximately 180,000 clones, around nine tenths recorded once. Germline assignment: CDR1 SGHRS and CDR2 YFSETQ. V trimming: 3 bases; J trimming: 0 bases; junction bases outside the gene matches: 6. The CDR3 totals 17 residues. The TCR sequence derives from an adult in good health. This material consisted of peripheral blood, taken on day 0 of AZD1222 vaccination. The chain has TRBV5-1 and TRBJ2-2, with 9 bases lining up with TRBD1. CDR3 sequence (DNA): TGCGCCAGCAGCTCCCCGACAGGGGGATCGAACACCGGGGAGCTGTTTTTT. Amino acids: CASSSPTGGSNTGELFF.